These T cell receptor beta chains were read from a single sample in a study of T cell responses to AZD1222 COVID-19 vaccine. Clones were sequenced by immunoSEQ multiplex PCR, and TCRdb holds only the in-frame ones, with some missing. The table records around 100,000 clones, around nine tenths of them present only once. The starting material was peripheral blood, obtained on day 0 of AZD1222 vaccination. These receptor sequences come from an adult in good health. CDR3s include the opening cysteine and the closing phenylalanine or tryptophan.

TRBJ1-1 | TRBV28 | CASSLRGGTEAFF
TRBJ2-2 | TRBV4-1 | CASSQVRSDTGELFF
TRBJ2-1 | TRBV10-2 | CASSERETSSYNEQFF
TRBJ1-5 | TRBV27 | CASSWGGANTQPQHF
TRBJ2-5 | TRBV24-1 | CATSDLGTGGVETQYF
TRBJ2-7 | TRBV30 | CAWSGLSYEQYF
TRBJ2-7 | TRBV5-1 | CASSLVAGGSYEQYF
TRBJ2-2 | TRBV9 | CASSGTSSNTGELFF
TRBJ1-1 | TRBV7-8 | CASSTRDSMNTEAFF
TRBJ1-5 | TRBV30 | CAWSAPLSQPQHF
TRBJ1-4 | TRBV6-5 | CASSRTATNEKLFF
TRBJ1-5 | TRBV5-4 | CASSRDYSNQPQHF
TRBJ1-6 | TRBV10-3 | CAISESVGTVLYNSPLHF
TRBJ1-2 | TRBV29-1 | CSVPLGQYGYTF
TRBJ1-4 | TRBV28 | CASGQGGEKLFF
TRBJ2-3 | TRBV7-9 | CASSLARASGRELADTQYF
TRBJ1-1 | TRBV28 | CASTPGGFNTEAFF
TRBJ1-2 | TRBV5-1 | CASRITAYPNYGYTF
TRBJ2-1 | TRBV13 | CASSLLGATEQFF
TRBJ2-7 | TRBV10-1 | CASSPGTRVTYEQYF
TRBJ2-7 | TRBV2 | CASRSVNYEQYF
TRBJ2-3 | TRBV27 | CASISPRTGGADTQYF
TRBJ2-1 | TRBV16 | CASSLVQGKGNEQFF
TRBJ2-1 | TRBV27 | CASSSHNSLAGENNEQFF
TRBJ2-5 | TRBV9 | CASSVGARDLQETQYF
TRBJ1-1 | TRBV29-1 | CSVDLALNTEAFF
TRBJ1-1 | TRBV30 | CAWSPPGQKAFF
TRBJ1-6 | TRBV5-1 | CASRALTGATNSPLHF
TRBJ1-1 | TRBV2 | CASGRQGGFSEAFF
TRBJ2-5 | TRBV9 | CASSFQGNAQETQYF
TRBJ1-4 | TRBV28 | CASSPRTGLEEKLFF
TRBJ1-1 | TRBV30 | CAWSVPKTGPNTEAFF
TRBJ1-5 | TRBV6-2/TRBV6-3 | CASSPIGQGGFHQPQHF
TRBJ2-7 | TRBV27 | CASSHWEKGEQYF
TRBJ1-2 | TRBV27 | CASSFQGDKRMYGYTF
TRBJ1-2 | TRBV5-5 | CASSLNNYGYTF
TRBJ2-5 | TRBV3-1/TRBV3-2 | CASSLPTRGEETQYF
TRBJ1-4 | TRBV5-1 | CASSLQGHNEKLFF
TRBJ2-2 | TRBV19 | CATNTLGTGELFF
TRBJ2-7 | TRBV10-3 | CAIRTGTSGISYEQYF
TRBJ1-2 | TRBV28 | CASRPGFNYGYTF
TRBJ1-4 | TRBV6-5 | CASSYWTGLNEKLFF
TRBJ2-3 | TRBV28 | CASSLSGQGTDTQYF
TRBJ2-7 | TRBV10-2 | CASSESRTSRYEQYF
TRBJ1-4 | TRBV15 | CATSRGPDRVGEKLFF
TRBJ2-7 | TRBV29-1 | CSVLVAGPIPYEQYF
TRBJ2-7 | TRBV28 | CASSYRPYEQYF
TRBJ2-3 | TRBV9 | CASSVRGLAPDTQYF